This T cell receptor beta chain emerged from a study of response to subunit inactivated influenza vaccine (dated by TCRdb to the late 2010s). With respect to the entire study: To follow how T cells responded to a trivalent subunit inactivated influenza vaccine, the researchers relied on deep quantitative profiling of the T cell receptor repertoire.

As regards this clonotype: Its antigen target is currently unknown. Qualities for individual bases were not recorded, and no much larger clone is one base off.

The CDR3 starts with the cysteine, ends with the phenylalanine, and has 15 residues. Only CDR3 DNA is held: 45 bases, read in frame from base 1. V loses 4 bases of germline sequence and J loses 5 bases, and the interval between the two ends is 18 bases. Based on the germline V gene (reference sequence), the CDR1 and CDR2 sequences are MNHEY and SMNVEV. Library generation was performed with RT-PCR. This sample was sequenced with an Illumina HiSeq 2500. TCRdb reprocessing: public reads trimmed at Q25 with fastp, clones called with MiXCR, in-frame beta chains kept. When rows share a CDR3 protein, they turn into one entry using the most common DNA and genes. The sample table lists hundreds of thousands of distinct CDR3 sequences, 14% of them with a count of one. The ten largest clonotypes hold around 7.3% of the sample. Results the study describes overall, beyond this receptor: The authors suggested that each seasonal influenza vaccination may recruit only a limited number of new T cells.

In this chain, TRBV27 is recombined with TRBJ2-7; TRBD2 might be the D gene, on 6 matching bases. The receptor's source is a middle-aged man who received an inactivated influenza vaccine. Donor details come from another sample of the same person, matched by shared clones. The specimen was PBMCs from blood, collected less than 15 days before vaccination. The CDR3 protein sequence reads: CASSSTSSLFHEQYF. The DNA sequence is given as TGTGCCAGCAGTTCGACTAGTTCCCTCTTTCACGAGCAGTACTTC.